These 18 T cell receptor beta chains share one sample of origin, sequenced in a study of blood T cell repertoires in COVID-19. Profiling relied on immunoSEQ multiplex PCR, and the TCRdb table lists in-frame clones only, not all of them. The data contain around 200,000 clones, 80% to 90% of them singletons. Source material: peripheral blood. The receptors derive from a human donor with active or convalescent COVID-19. The donor label of this sample is uncertain.

The rearrangement links TRBV28 to TRBJ2-5, with 10 bases identical to TRBD2. Unmatched junction bases numbered 5, after V lost 3 bases and J lost 1 base. Germline V gene sequence: CDR1 MDHEN, CDR2 SYDVKM. The length of the CDR3 is 16 residues. CDR3 protein: CASSFPGLAVQETQYF. The CDR3 DNA follows: TGTGCCAGCAGTTTCCCCGGACTAGCGGTCCAAGAGACCCAGTACTTC. The whole variable domain, filled in from reference TRBV28 and TRBJ2-5, reads DVKVTQSSRYLVKRTGEKVFLECVQDMDHENMFWYRQDPGLGLRLIYFSYDVKMKEKGDIPEGYSVSREKKERFSLILESASTNQTSMYLCASSFPGLAVQETQYFGPGTRLLVL.

This clone occurred once. This chain joins TRBV12-5 and TRBJ1-2; TRBD1 matches 8 bases. In germline, CDR1 is LGHNT, CDR2 FRNRAP. The CDR3 loop spans 16 amino acids. V shed 4 bases, J shed 3 bases, and the junction held 10 bases outside the gene matches. This CDR3 is CASGWGQGAGDYGYTF. The CDR3 region has the DNA TGTGCTAGTGGTTGGGGGCAGGGGGCGGGAGACTATGGCTACACCTTC.

The chain uses TRBV9 and TRBJ2-1; no clear D gene. In germline, CDR1 is SGDLS, CDR2 YYNGEE. The CDR3 contains 14 residues. The ends were cut back, 0 bases at V and 4 bases at J, with 8 bases in the middle. CDR3 loop: CASSVDIYYNEQFF. The CDR3 nucleotides read TGTGCCAGCAGCGTAGATATATATTACAATGAGCAGTTCTTC.

This rearrangement joins TRBV24-1 to TRBJ2-2, with 8 bases aligning to TRBD1. CDR1 and CDR2 from the germline V gene are KGHDR and SFDVKD. Trimming removed 2 bases from V and 6 bases from J; junction bases left unmatched: 13. This CDR3 region has 18 residues. CDR3 nucleotide sequence: TGTGCCACCAGTGATTATGGGTTAGGACAGGGTATGCCCGGGGAGCTGTTTTTT. Its protein product is CATSDYGLGQGMPGELFF.

The gene calls are TRBV9 and TRBJ2-1; possibly TRBD2 for D (6 bases). The germline V gene encodes CDR1 SGDLS and CDR2 YYNGEE. The CDR3 covers 15 residues. Deletions cut 5 bases from V and 3 bases from J, with 15 bases between. The CDR3 nucleotides are TGTGCCAGCAGTTTTAGCGGCGGAGGCTACAATGAGCAGTTCTTC. Translation gives CASSFSGGGYNEQFF.

The chain is built from TRBV27 and TRBJ2-5; D perhaps matches TRBD1 (5 bases). The CDR3 contains 15 residues. Trimming took 3 bases from V and 5 from J, leaving 16 bases between them. Germline V gene lookup returns CDR1 MNHEY and CDR2 SMNVEV (reference sequence). This chain's CDR3 is CASSFGQGSWETQYF. The DNA of the CDR3 is TGTGCCAGCAGTTTCGGCCAGGGCTCGTGGGAGACCCAGTACTTC.

J is TRBJ2-3 and V is TRBV4-2; 8 bases line up with TRBD1. With 2 bases clipped from V and 1 base from J, the junction kept 8 bases outside the gene matches. This CDR3 is 17 amino acids long. The V gene's germline CDR1 is LGHNA and CDR2 YNFKEQ. CDR3 amino acids: CASSQSGSGGRTDTQYF. The CDR3 nucleotides read TGTGCCAGCAGCCAATCAGGATCAGGGGGCCGCACAGATACGCAGTATTTT.

J is TRBJ1-1 and V is TRBV18; TRBD1 matches 9 bases. Germline values: CDR1 KGHSH, CDR2 LQKENI. CDR3 length: 15 residues. The J segment lost 4 bases and the V segment lost 6 bases, leaving 9 bases of the junction unmatched. Here the CDR3 DNA reads TGTGCCAGCTCCCCAAGACAGGGGGGTTTCACTGAAGCTTTCTTT. Encoded protein: CASSPRQGGFTEAFF.

The CDR3 DNA reads as TGTGCCAGAAGCTCCAGGGTAGGGGGATACGAGCAGTACTTC. This codes for CARSSRVGGYEQYF. This rearrangement joins TRBV5-3 to TRBJ2-7, with D possibly being TRBD1 (6 bases). TRBV5-3 is placed among ORFs of uncertain function. This CDR3 is 14 amino acids long. Between the trimmed V and J ends, which lost 3 bases and 4 bases, there was a span of 14 bases.

The rearrangement uses TRBV2 and TRBJ2-2; D remains ambiguous. V dropped 0 bases and J dropped 2 bases, with 4 bases sitting between them. In germline, CDR1 is SNHLY, CDR2 FYNNEI. The CDR3 loop spans 14 amino acids. The CDR3 nucleotides are TGTGCCAGCAGTGAAGCCTTAAACACCGGGGAGCTGTTTTTT. It yields the protein CASSEALNTGELFF.

J is TRBJ1-5 and V is TRBV15; 8 bases agree with TRBD1. Germline V gene data show CDR1 as LNHNV and CDR2 as YYDKDF (reference sequence). Losses at the gene ends were 1 base for V and 2 bases for J; bases not matched to a gene: 4. CDR3 length equals 16 residues. As DNA, the CDR3 is TGTGCCACCAGCAGAGCCCAGGGGGCTGGCAATCAGCCCCAGCATTTT. This gives the protein CATSRAQGAGNQPQHF.

A few counts support this clone. The chain joins TRBV12-3 or TRBV12-4 to TRBJ1-5; D is undetermined. CDR3 size: 13 residues. V was trimmed by 3 bases and J by 4 bases, leaving 7 bases between them. The CDR3 loop reads CASSLEWNQPQHF. CDR3 DNA sequence: TGTGCCAGCAGTTTGGAGTGGAATCAGCCCCAGCATTTT.

This chain connects TRBV6-5 to TRBJ1-1, with a possible D match to TRBD1 (5 bases). The CDR3 totals 14 residues. Germline V gene lookup returns CDR1 MNHEY and CDR2 SVGAGI. Trimming removed 4 bases at V and 5 bases at J, with 14 bases between. The CDR3 loop reads CASSFLEGTTEAFF. The DNA for the CDR3 is TGTGCCAGCAGTTTCCTGGAGGGGACGACTGAAGCTTTCTTT.

This sequence joins TRBV11-2 and TRBJ2-5; TRBD2 matches 7 bases. This CDR3 comprises 15 residues. CDR1 and CDR2 (germline): SGHAT, FQNNGV. V was pared by 3 bases and J by 4 bases, with 8 bases of the junction left unmatched. CDR3 nucleotides: TGTGCCAGCAGCTTGTCGGGAGGCCCCCCAGAGACCCAGTACTTC. Its protein is CASSLSGGPPETQYF.

J is TRBJ2-7 and V is TRBV5-1, with 13 bases identical to TRBD2. This CDR3 region has 16 residues. Germline V gene data show CDR1 as SGHRS and CDR2 as YFSETQ. J was trimmed by 9 bases and V by 0 bases; bases with no gene match: 9. The chain's CDR3 is CASSLEGTSGMFGQYF. In DNA, the CDR3 is TGCGCCAGCAGCTTGGAAGGGACTAGCGGGATGTTCGGGCAGTACTTC.

CDR3 sequence reads: CASTPRGTYGYTF. The DNA for the CDR3 is TGTGCCAGCACCCCCCGGGGAACCTATGGCTACACCTTC. J is TRBJ1-2 and V is TRBV28; no clear D gene. Between the trimmed V and J ends, which lost 7 bases and 4 bases, there was a span of 13 bases. CDR1 is MDHEN and CDR2 is SYDVKM in the germline V gene. The CDR3 consists of 13 residues.

The gene calls are TRBV4-3 and TRBJ1-1, with a weak D call TRBD1 (6 bases). Germline V gene lookup returns CDR1 LGHNA and CDR2 YSLEER. The CDR3 is 15 amino acids. V lost 0 bases and J 0 bases, leaving 8 bases between the germline ends. The CDR3 here is CASSQDHRVNTEAFF. The DNA for the CDR3 is TGCGCCAGCAGCCAAGATCACAGGGTGAACACTGAAGCTTTCTTT.

The V call is TRBV18, the J call TRBJ1-1; D not resolved. V dropped 2 bases and J dropped 0 bases, with 7 bases sitting between them. The germline CDR1 and CDR2 sequences are KGHSH and LQKENI. The CDR3 runs to 14 residues. CDR3 in amino acids: CASSPGELNTEAFF. The CDR3 bases are TGTGCCAGCTCACCAGGAGAGTTGAACACTGAAGCTTTCTTT. The full variable domain, rest sourced from reference TRBV18 and TRBJ1-1, is NAGVMQNPRHLVRRRGQEARLRCSPMKGHSHVYWYRQLPEEGLKFMVYLQKENIIDESGMPKERFSAEFPKEGPSILRIQQVVRGDSAAYFCASSPGELNTEAFFGQGTRLTVV.